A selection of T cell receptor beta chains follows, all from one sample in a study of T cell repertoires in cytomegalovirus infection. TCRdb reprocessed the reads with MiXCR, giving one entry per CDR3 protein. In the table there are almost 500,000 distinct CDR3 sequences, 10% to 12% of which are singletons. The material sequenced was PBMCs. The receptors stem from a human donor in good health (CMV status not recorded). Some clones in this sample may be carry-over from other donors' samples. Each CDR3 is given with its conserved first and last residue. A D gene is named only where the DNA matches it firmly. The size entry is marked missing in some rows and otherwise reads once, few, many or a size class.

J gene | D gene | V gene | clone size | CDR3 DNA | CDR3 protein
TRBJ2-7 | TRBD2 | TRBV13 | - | TGTGCCAGCAGGCCCGGAAGCGGGAGGGCCGCTTACGAGCAGTACTTC | CASRPGSGRAAYEQYF
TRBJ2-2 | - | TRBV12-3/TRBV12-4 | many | TGTGCCAGCAGGGACAGAAACACCGGGGAGCTGTTTTTT | CASRDRNTGELFF
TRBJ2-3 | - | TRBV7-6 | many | TGTGCCAGCAGCTCCGTTCGACAGGCTGGCACAGATACGCAGTATTTT | CASSSVRQAGTDTQYF
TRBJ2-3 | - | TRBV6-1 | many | TGTGCCAGCAGTGTCCCCGATACGCAGTATTTT | CASSVPDTQYF
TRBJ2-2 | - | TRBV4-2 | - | TGTGCCAGCAGCCAAGATTGGGAGAACACCGGGGAGCTGTTTTTT | CASSQDWENTGELFF
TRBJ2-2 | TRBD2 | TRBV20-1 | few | TGCAGTGCGGACGATCCAGCTCGGGAGGCGAACACCGGGGAGCTGTTTTTT | CSADDPAREANTGELFF
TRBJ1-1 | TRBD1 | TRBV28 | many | TGTGCCAGCAGTTCGGGACAGATCTACACTGAAGCTTTCTTT | CASSSGQIYTEAFF
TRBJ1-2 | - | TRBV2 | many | TGTGCCAGTCGTCCTGAGTCCTCGGTATATGGCTACACCTTC | CASRPESSVYGYTF
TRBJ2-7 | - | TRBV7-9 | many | TGTGCCAGCAGCTTGGGCGCTCAACACTACGAGCAGTACTTC | CASSLGAQHYEQYF
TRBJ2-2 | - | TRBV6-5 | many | TGTGCCAGGCCTACCGAACCAGGTTCCGGGGAGCTGTTTTTT | CARPTEPGSGELFF
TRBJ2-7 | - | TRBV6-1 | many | TGTGCCAGCAGAGGGATCAGCCGGGACCCCTACGAGCAGTACTTC | CASRGISRDPYEQYF
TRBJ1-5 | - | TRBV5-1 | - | TGCGCCAGAAGCCGGCGGGGCCAAAGACAGCCCCAGCATTTT | CARSRRGQRQPQHF
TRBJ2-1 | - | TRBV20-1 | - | TGCAGTGCTAGAGCCCCTATCCCGATGGGCAATGAGCAGTTCTTC | CSARAPIPMGNEQFF
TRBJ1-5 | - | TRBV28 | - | TGTGCCAGCAGTTCCGCGAGCAGGGGCAATCAGCCCCAGCATTTT | CASSSASRGNQPQHF
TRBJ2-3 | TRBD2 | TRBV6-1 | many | TGTGCCAGCACCGCTAGCGGGAGATGGGATACGCAGTATTTT | CASTASGRWDTQYF
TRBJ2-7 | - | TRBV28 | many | TGTGCCACCGTACCCCAGCGGGCTGCCAACGAGCAGTACTTC | CATVPQRAANEQYF
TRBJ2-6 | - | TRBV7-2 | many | TGTGCCAGCAGCTTGAAAGGGGCCTCTGGGGCCAACGTCCTGACTTTC | CASSLKGASGANVLTF
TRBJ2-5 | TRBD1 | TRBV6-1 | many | TGTGCCAGCAGTCAGGGACAGGCCCGAGAGACCCAGTACTTC | CASSQGQARETQYF
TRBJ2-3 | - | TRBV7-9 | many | TGTGCCAGCAGCTTATCGCTCGGACCAATGGCGGGGTCTAGCACAGATACGCAGTATTTT | CASSLSLGPMAGSSTDTQYF
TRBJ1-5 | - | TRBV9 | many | TGTGCCAGCAGCCTCGAGGGGGGAGTAGGCCAGCCCCAGCATTTT | CASSLEGGVGQPQHF
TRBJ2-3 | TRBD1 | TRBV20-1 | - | TGCAGTGCGTCGGACAGGTGGGACACAGATACGCAGTATTTT | CSASDRWDTDTQYF
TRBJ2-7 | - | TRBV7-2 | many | TGTGCCAGCAGCTTATCCCCCAGGGCCCCCTACGAGCAGTACTTC | CASSLSPRAPYEQYF
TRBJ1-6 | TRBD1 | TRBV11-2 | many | TGTGCCAGCAGCTTAGATGGACAGGGGAGTTCACCCCTCCACTTT | CASSLDGQGSSPLHF
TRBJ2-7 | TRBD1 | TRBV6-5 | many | TGTGCCAGCAGTCGCTATTCGACAGGGGGGTACGAGCAGTACTTC | CASSRYSTGGYEQYF
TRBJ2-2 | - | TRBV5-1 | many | TGCGCCAGCAGCCCCAGGGTAGGCGACACCGGGGAGCTGTTTTTT | CASSPRVGDTGELFF
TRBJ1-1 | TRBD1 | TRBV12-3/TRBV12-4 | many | TGTGCCAGCAGACCTGGGACAGATGGGACTGAAGCTTTCTTT | CASRPGTDGTEAFF
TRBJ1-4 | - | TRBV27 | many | TGTGCCAGCAGTTTGAGAGGGTCTAGGGAAAAACTGTTTTTT | CASSLRGSREKLFF
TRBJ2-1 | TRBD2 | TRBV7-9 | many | TGTGCCAGCAGCTTAGTTGCGGCGGGAGCGTCCTTCTACAATGAGCAGTTCTTC | CASSLVAAGASFYNEQFF
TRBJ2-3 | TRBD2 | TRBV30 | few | TGTGCCTGGAGCCGGGCTAGCGGAGAGATTTCAGATACGCAGTATTTT | CAWSRASGEISDTQYF
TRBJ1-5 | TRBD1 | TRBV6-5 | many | TGTGCCAGCAGCCGGGACAGTTCCAATAGCAATCAGCCCCAGCATTTT | CASSRDSSNSNQPQHF
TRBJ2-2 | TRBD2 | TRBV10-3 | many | TGTGCCATCAGTGAAGCTAGCGGGATCACCGGGGAGCTGTTTTTT | CAISEASGITGELFF
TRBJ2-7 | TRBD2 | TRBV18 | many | TGTGCCAGCTCACCATATAGGACTAGCGGGACTAAGGGAGGATCCTACGAGCAGTACTTC | CASSPYRTSGTKGGSYEQYF
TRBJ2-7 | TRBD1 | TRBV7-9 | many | TGTGCCAGCAGCCACCCTGGGGACAGGCTTTACGAGCAGTACTTC | CASSHPGDRLYEQYF
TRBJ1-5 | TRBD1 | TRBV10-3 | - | TGTGCCATCAGTGGAGGACAGGCCGGGAACAATCAGCCCCAGCATTTT | CAISGGQAGNNQPQHF
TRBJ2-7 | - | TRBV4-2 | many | TGTGCCAGCAGCCAAGAAGCACGGACAACCTACGAGCAGTACTTC | CASSQEARTTYEQYF
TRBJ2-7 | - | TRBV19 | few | TGTGCCAGTACCCCCCGCGGCAAAACCTACGAGCAGTACTTC | CASTPRGKTYEQYF
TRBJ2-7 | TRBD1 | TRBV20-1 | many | TGCAGTGCTAGAGATCAGGGACAGGGCTCCTACGAGCAGTACTTC | CSARDQGQGSYEQYF
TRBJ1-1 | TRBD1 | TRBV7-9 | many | TGTGCCAGCAGCTTAGCGTTAGGGGGCCCCAGAGAGGCTTTCTTT | CASSLALGGPREAFF
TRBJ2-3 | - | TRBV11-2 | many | TGTGCCAGCAGCCTGTTGGGGGGGGGCCTGTCAGATACGCAGTATTTT | CASSLLGGGLSDTQYF
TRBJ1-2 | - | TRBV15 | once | TGTGCCACCAGCAGAGACAATGGCAGTGGGGGCTACACCTTC | CATSRDNGSGGYTF
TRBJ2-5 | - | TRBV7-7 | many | TGTGCCAGCAGTCGACGCGGGGGCCGCGAGACCCAGTACTTC | CASSRRGGRETQYF
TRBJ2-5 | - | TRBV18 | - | TGTGCCAGCTCACCGCTCCGGGCAGGACAAGAGACCCAGTACTTC | CASSPLRAGQETQYF
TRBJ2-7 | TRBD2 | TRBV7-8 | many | TGTGCCAGCAGTCGACCGGGAGGAGGGCAGTACTTC | CASSRPGGGQYF
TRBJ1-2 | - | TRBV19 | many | TGTGCCAGTAGTGAAAGCGGGCGGTCTAACTATGGCTACACCTTC | CASSESGRSNYGYTF
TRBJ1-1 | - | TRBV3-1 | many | TGTGCCAGCAGCCAAGATCTAACAGGCCGGATGAACACTGAAGCTTTCTTT | CASSQDLTGRMNTEAFF
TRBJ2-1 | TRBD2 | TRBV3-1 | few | TGTGCCAGCAGCCAAGTTCCGGCTCTAGCGGGAGGCTCTAGGGAGCAGTTCTTC | CASSQVPALAGGSREQFF
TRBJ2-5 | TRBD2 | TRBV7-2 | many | TGTGCCAGCAGCTTAAATGGCGGGAGAGGGATTGAGACCCAGTACTTC | CASSLNGGRGIETQYF
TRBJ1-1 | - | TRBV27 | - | TGTGCCAGCAGTTTATCGAGGGTGAACACTGAAGCTTTCTTT | CASSLSRVNTEAFF